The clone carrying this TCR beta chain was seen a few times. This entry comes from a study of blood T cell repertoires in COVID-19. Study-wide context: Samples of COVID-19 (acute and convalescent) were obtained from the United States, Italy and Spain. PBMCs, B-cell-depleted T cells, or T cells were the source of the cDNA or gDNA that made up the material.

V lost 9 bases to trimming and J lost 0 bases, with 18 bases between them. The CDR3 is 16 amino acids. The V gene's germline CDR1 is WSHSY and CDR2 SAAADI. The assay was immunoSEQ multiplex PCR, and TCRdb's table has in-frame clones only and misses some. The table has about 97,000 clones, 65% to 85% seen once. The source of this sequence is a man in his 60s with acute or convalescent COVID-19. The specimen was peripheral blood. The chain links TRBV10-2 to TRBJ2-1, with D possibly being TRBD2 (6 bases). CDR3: CASLPRAGSSYNEQFF. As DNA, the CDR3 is TGCGCCAGTCTCCCCAGAGCCGGGAGCTCCTACAATGAGCAGTTCTTC.